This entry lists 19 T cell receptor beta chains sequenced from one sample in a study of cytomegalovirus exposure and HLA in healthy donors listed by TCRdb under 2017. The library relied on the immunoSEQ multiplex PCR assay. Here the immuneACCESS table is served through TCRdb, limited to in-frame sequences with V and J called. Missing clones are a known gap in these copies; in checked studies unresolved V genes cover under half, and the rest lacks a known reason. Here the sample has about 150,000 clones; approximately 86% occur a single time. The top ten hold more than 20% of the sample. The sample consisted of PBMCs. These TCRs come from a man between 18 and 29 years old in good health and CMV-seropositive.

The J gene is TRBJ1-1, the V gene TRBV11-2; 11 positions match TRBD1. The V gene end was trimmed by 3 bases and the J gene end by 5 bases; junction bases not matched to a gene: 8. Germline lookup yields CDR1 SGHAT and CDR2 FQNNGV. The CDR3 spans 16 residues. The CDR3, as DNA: TGTGCCAGCAGCTTTCCGGGACAGGGGGGTGGGACTGAAGCTTTCTTT. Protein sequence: CASSFPGQGGGTEAFF.

CDR3 protein: CASSVAPTPRRANTGELFF. The CDR3 nucleotides are TGTGCCAGCAGCGTAGCTCCCACACCCAGGCGCGCGAACACCGGGGAGCTGTTTTTT. This chain links TRBV9 with TRBJ2-2; D gene unclear. This CDR3 contains 19 residues. The germline V and J ends were trimmed by 0 bases and 0 bases, with 18 bases remaining between them. Per germline, CDR1 SGDLS and CDR2 YYNGEE.

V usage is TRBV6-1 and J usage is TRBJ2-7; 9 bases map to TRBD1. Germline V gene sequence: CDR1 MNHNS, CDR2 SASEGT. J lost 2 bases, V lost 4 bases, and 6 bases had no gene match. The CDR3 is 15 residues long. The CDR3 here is CASSVSGQGTYEQYF. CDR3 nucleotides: TGTGCCAGCAGTGTCTCGGGACAGGGTACCTACGAGCAGTACTTC.

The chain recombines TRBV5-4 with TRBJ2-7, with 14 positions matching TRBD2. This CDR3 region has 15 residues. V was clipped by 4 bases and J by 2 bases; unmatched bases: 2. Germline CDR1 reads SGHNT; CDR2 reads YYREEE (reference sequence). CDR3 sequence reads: CASSRLAGGTYEQYF. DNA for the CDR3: TGTGCCAGCAGCCGACTAGCGGGGGGGACCTACGAGCAGTACTTC.

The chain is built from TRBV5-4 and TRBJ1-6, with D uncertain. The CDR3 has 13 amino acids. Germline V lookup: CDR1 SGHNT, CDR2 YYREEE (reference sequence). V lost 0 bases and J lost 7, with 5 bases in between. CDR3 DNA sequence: TGTGCCAGCAGCTTGGTCGAGAATTCACCCCTCCACTTT. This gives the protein CASSLVENSPLHF. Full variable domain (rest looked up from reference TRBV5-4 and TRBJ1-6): ETGVTQSPTHLIKTRGQQVTLRCSSQSGHNTVSWYQQALGQGPQFIFQYYREEENGRGNFPPRFSGLQFPNYSSELNVNALELDDSALYLCASSLVENSPLHFGNGTRLTVT.

Here the CDR3 reads CASSSSGGAFVEQFF. CDR3 nucleotides: TGTGCCAGCAGCTCGAGCGGGGGGGCTTTCGTTGAGCAGTTCTTC. V gene TRBV7-9 combines with J gene TRBJ2-1; 10 bases align to TRBD2. Trimming at V came to 4 bases and at J to 9 bases, leaving 9 bases not matched to a gene. This CDR3 spans 15 amino acids. CDR1 and CDR2 (germline): SEHNR, FQNEAQ (reference sequence).

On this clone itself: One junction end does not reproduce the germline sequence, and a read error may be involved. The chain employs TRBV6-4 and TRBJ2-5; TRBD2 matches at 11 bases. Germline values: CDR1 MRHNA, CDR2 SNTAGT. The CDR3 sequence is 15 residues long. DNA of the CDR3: TGTGCCAGCAGTAAGACTAGCGGGGACCAGGAGACCCAGTACTTC. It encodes CASSKTSGDQETQYF.

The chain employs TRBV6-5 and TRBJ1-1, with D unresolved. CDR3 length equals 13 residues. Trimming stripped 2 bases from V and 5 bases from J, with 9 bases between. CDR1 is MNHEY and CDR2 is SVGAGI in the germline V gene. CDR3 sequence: CASSYLPQTEAFF. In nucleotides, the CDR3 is TGTGCCAGCAGTTACCTGCCTCAGACTGAAGCTTTCTTT.

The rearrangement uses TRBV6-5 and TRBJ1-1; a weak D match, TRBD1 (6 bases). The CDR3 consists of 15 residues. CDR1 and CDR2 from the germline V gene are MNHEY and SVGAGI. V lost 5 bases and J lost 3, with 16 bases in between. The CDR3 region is CASSGRGAGDTEAFF. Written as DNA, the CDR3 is TGTGCCAGCAGTGGACGGGGTGCAGGGGACACTGAAGCTTTCTTT.

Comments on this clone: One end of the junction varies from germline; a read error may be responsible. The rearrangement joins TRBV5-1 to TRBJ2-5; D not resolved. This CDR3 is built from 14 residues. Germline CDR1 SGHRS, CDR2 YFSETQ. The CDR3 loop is CASSYQTTREAQYF. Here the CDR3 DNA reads TGCGCCAGCAGCTACCAGACCACCAGAGAGGCCCAGTACTTC.

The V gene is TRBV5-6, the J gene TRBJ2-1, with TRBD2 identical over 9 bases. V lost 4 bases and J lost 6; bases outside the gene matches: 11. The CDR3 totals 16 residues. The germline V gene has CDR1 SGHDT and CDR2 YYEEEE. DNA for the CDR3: TGTGCCAGCAGCAACTCCGAAGGCGGGGGGGCCAATGAGCAGTTCTTC. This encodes CASSNSEGGGANEQFF.

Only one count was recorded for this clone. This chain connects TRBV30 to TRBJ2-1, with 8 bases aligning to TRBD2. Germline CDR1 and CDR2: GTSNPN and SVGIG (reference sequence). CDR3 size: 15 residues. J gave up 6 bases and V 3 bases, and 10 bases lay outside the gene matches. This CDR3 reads CAWSPGAGVSNEQFF. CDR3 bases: TGTGCCTGGAGCCCGGGAGCGGGAGTGTCCAATGAGCAGTTCTTC.

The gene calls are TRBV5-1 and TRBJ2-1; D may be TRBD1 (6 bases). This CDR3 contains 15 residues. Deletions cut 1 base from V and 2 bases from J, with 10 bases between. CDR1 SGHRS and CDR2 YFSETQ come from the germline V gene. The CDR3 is CASSLQGTPYNEQFF. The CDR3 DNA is TGCGCCAGCAGCTTGCAGGGGACCCCCTACAATGAGCAGTTCTTC.

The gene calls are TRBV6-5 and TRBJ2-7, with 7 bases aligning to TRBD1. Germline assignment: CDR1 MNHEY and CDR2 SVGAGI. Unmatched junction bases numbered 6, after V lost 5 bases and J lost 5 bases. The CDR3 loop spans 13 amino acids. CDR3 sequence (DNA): TGTGCCAGCAGTGGACAGGCGTTCCACGAGCAGTACTTC. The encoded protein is CASSGQAFHEQYF.

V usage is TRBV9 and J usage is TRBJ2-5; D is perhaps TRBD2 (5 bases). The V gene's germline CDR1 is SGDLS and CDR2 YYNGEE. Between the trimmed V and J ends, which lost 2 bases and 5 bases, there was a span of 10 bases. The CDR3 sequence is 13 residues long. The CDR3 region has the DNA TGTGCCAGCAGCGTCCCCCCGGGGGAGACCCAGTACTTC. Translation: CASSVPPGETQYF.

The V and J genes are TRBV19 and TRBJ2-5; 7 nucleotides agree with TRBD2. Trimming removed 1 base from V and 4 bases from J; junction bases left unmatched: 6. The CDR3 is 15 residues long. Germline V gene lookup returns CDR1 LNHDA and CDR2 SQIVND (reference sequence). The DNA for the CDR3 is TGTGCCAGTAGTATAGTTCCGGGGAGGGGAGAGACCCAGTACTTC. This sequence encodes CASSIVPGRGETQYF.

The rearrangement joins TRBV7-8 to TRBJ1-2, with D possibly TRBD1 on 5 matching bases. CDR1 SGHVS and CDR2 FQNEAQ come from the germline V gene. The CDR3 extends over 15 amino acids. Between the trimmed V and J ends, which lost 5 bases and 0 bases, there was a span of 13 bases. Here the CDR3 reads CASSRTQVTNYGYTF. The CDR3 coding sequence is TGTGCCAGCAGCCGGACACAGGTTACTAACTATGGCTACACCTTC.

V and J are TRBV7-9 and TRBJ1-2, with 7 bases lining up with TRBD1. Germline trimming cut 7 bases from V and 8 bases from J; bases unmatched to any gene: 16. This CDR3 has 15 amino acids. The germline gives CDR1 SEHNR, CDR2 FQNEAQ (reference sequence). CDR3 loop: CASTDGGGRESGYTF. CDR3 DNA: TGTGCCAGCACCGACGGAGGGGGCAGGGAATCCGGCTACACCTTC.

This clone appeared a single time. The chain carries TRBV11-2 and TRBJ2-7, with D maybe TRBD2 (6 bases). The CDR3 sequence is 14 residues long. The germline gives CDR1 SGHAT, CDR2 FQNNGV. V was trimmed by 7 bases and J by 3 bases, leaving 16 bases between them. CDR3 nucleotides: TGTGCCAGCACTCCTCTGCGGGACGACTACGAGCAGTACTTC. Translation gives CASTPLRDDYEQYF.